In this sample, the clone carrying this T cell receptor (beta chain) turned up once. The data belong to a study of blood T cell repertoires in COVID-19. Looking at the study overall: Whether acute or convalescent, the COVID-19 samples came from the United States, Italy and Spain. T cells, B-cell-depleted T cells, or PBMCs supplied cDNA or gDNA.

Authors' analysis steps: Amplification of reference gene primers was used by the study to estimate nucleated cell counts. Profiling relied on immunoSEQ multiplex PCR, and the TCRdb table lists in-frame clones only, not all of them. The V and J calls and the clone size are those of that table, but D and trimming were determined from the DNA. The sample yields more than 90,000 clones, roughly nine tenths seen once. This receptor was taken from a man in his fifties with acute or convalescent COVID-19. The sample consisted of peripheral blood.

Here the CDR3 reads CASGATAINTEAFF. CDR3 in DNA: TGTGCTAGTGGGGCCACAGCTATTAACACTGAAGCTTTCTTT. V gene TRBV12-5 combines with J gene TRBJ1-1; no clear D. V was shortened by 6 bases and J by 2 bases, with 13 bases between the two germline ends. The CDR3 loop spans 14 amino acids. Germline lookup yields CDR1 LGHNT and CDR2 FRNRAP.